Given below is one TCR beta chain in context. Antigen: not known. The entry originates in a study of cytomegalovirus exposure and HLA in healthy donors. With 5 bases clipped from V and 3 bases from J, the junction kept 14 bases outside the gene matches. Per the germline V gene, CDR1 is SGHTA and CDR2 is FQGNSA. The CDR3 is 17 amino acids. The PCR had 60 Vbeta and 13 Jbeta primers. TCRdb's copy holds only in-frame clones and misses some; the assay was immunoSEQ multiplex PCR. The table includes some 160,000 clones, around four fifths detected once. Study-level findings and limits: Indistinguishable V segments, including TRBV6-2 and TRBV6-3, were excluded. Highest at DRB1 and lowest at HLA-C, TCR association rates differed among HLA loci in a later analysis.

This clonotype was obtained from a boy aged 2-15 years in good health and CMV-seronegative. V is TRBV7-2 and J is TRBJ1-2, with 8 positions matching TRBD1. The sample was PBMCs. CDR3 coding DNA: TGTGCCAGCAGCCCAGACCCCGGACAGGGACTTCACTATGGCTACACCTTC. Its protein is CASSPDPGQGLHYGYTF.